This T cell receptor beta chain was found in a study of cytomegalovirus exposure and HLA in healthy donors. General study findings and limits: HLA alleles showed associations with 16,951 TCR beta sequences in a later analysis, at a 0.05 false discovery rate. The authors later found most CMV-associated TCR beta chains appeared HLA-restricted.

Primers: 60 Vbeta forward and 13 Jbeta reverse. Libraries were prepared by immunoSEQ multiplex PCR; TCRdb keeps only in-frame clonotypes and omits some of them. This table has 200,000 or so clones, approximately 79% appearing once. Comments on this clone: Its antigen is still unknown.

Trimming cost V 5 bases and J 2 bases; bases outside gene matches: 8. Germline loops: CDR1 MNHEY, CDR2 SMNVEV (reference sequence). CDR3 length equals 16 residues. V and J are TRBV27 and TRBJ2-5, with TRBD2 matching over 10 bases. Sequencing used PBMCs. The sequence was obtained from a man aged 45-65 years in good health and CMV-seronegative. The CDR3 DNA follows: TGTGCCAGCAGTCTCGGACTAGCGGACCTTCAAGAGACCCAGTACTTC. It specifies CASSLGLADLQETQYF.